Each of the 31 T cell receptor beta chains below was sequenced from the same sample in a study of sequential checkpoint blockade in melanoma (dated 2019 in TCRdb). This specimen's treatment or condition label, interpreted: randomized to nivolumab then ipilimumab (arm A) or the reverse (arm B). The method behind the library was the immunoSEQ multiplex PCR assay. TCRdb obtained this table from immuneACCESS and retained in-frame rearrangements with V and J assigned. These tables miss some clones; where compared with another copy, unresolved V genes account for less than half of the shortfall, and the remainder is unexplained. The sample contains under 20,000 clones, about 66% of them found a single time. 12% of the sample rests with the top ten. The sequencing used CD8+ T cells sorted from blood (inferred from file names), collected from a patient given nivolumab and ipilimumab in sequence. These receptors were collected from a human donor with melanoma.

This chain links TRBV7-8 with TRBJ1-2, with D possibly TRBD1 on 5 matching bases. CDR1 and CDR2 (germline): SGHVS, FQNEAQ. Trimming stripped 3 bases from V and 1 base from J, with 6 bases between. This CDR3 is 13 amino acids long. The CDR3 reads CASSFDSNYGYTF. In nucleotides, the CDR3 is TGTGCCAGCAGCTTCGACAGTAACTATGGCTACACCTTC.

V and J are TRBV5-4 and TRBJ2-7; 9 bases agree with TRBD2. V lost 1 base and J lost 3; bases outside the gene matches: 14. There are 18 residues in the CDR3. Germline V CDR1 and CDR2: SGHNT, YYREEE (reference sequence). The CDR3 sequence: CASSLQTGYGSGGYEQYF. DNA for the CDR3: TGTGCCAGCAGCTTGCAGACCGGTTATGGTAGCGGGGGCTACGAGCAGTACTTC.

V gene TRBV4-3 combines with J gene TRBJ2-1, with 11 bases that match TRBD2. The germline V gene has CDR1 LGHNA and CDR2 YSLEER. The V segment lost 4 bases and the J segment 9 bases; nucleotides outside the gene matches: 8. This CDR3 region has 15 residues. The CDR3 sequence is CASSLSQTSGTEQFF. CDR3 nucleotide sequence: TGCGCCAGCAGCCTCTCCCAGACTAGCGGGACTGAGCAGTTCTTC.

The rearrangement joins TRBV11-3 to TRBJ2-3, with D perhaps TRBD2 (6 bases). V was pared by 4 bases and J by 0 bases, with 20 bases between. Looked up from germline, CDR1 is SGHNT and CDR2 is YENEEA. The CDR3 has 18 amino acids. The CDR3 spells CASSSYGLAVTSTDTQYF. For the CDR3, the DNA is TGTGCCAGCAGCTCCTATGGCTTAGCGGTAACTAGCACAGATACGCAGTATTTT.

The chain is built from TRBV5-4 and TRBJ2-7; 10 positions agree with TRBD1. Trimming took 2 bases from V and 5 from J; bases not matched to a gene: 10. The CDR3 totals 16 residues. CDR1 is SGHNT and CDR2 is YYREEE in the germline V gene (reference sequence). CDR3 amino acids: CASSFHPGQGYNEQYF. The CDR3 nucleotides are TGTGCCAGCAGCTTTCATCCGGGACAGGGGTACAACGAGCAGTACTTC.

The rearrangement links TRBV29-1 to TRBJ2-2; 7 bases align to TRBD2. V lost 2 bases and J lost 5; bases outside the gene matches: 8. Germline V gene sequence: CDR1 SQVTM, CDR2 ANQGSEA. The CDR3 runs 15 residues. The CDR3 spells CSVEYGRDGTGELFF. The CDR3 nucleotides read TGCAGCGTTGAATATGGGAGGGATGGGACCGGGGAGCTGTTTTTT.

The chain couples TRBV9 to TRBJ2-5, with a possible D match to TRBD1 (5 bases). The J call is uncertain, as TRBJ2-7 better fits the DNA end. This CDR3 contains 13 residues. The germline V gene encodes CDR1 SGDLS and CDR2 YYNGEE. The CDR3 DNA sequence: TGTGCCAGCAGCGTAGGTGACAGCTACGAGCAGTACTTC. Translating it yields CASSVGDSYEQYF.

The V and J genes are TRBV9 and TRBJ2-7; D call uncertain. This CDR3 has 13 amino acids. The germline V gene encodes CDR1 SGDLS and CDR2 YYNGEE. Trimming pared 2 bases from V and 0 bases from J, leaving 6 bases between. CDR3: CASSVESSYEQYF. Written as DNA, the CDR3 is TGTGCCAGCAGCGTGGAGTCCTCCTACGAGCAGTACTTC.

The chain couples TRBV7-9 to TRBJ2-7; 8 bases map to TRBD2. CDR3 length: 15 residues. V lost 5 bases, J lost 2 bases, and 8 bases stayed unmatched. The germline V gene encodes CDR1 SEHNR and CDR2 FQNEAQ (reference sequence). CDR3 protein: CASSSGGDHTYEQYF. The CDR3 nucleotides are TGTGCCAGCAGCAGCGGGGGTGATCATACCTACGAGCAGTACTTC.

The rearrangement joins TRBV19 to TRBJ2-5; 8 bases match TRBD2. The trim removed 1 base at V and 3 bases at J, leaving 4 bases unmatched. Germline values: CDR1 LNHDA, CDR2 SQIVND (reference sequence). The CDR3 totals 15 residues. CDR3 DNA: TGTGCCAGTAGTATAGCCCTCGGGAGGGAAGAGACCCAGTACTTC. As protein: CASSIALGREETQYF.

This clone was recorded a few times. The chain joins TRBV19 to TRBJ2-3; 7 nucleotides agree with TRBD1. The CDR3 is 15 amino acids. Trimming at V came to 5 bases and at J to 1 base, leaving 6 bases not matched to a gene. Germline lookup yields CDR1 LNHDA and CDR2 SQIVND (reference sequence). The DNA for the CDR3 is TGTGCCAGTAGTGTGACAGGGTCGGGCACAGATACGCAGTATTTT. Translating it yields CASSVTGSGTDTQYF.

This clone was observed a handful of times. The chain carries TRBV9 and TRBJ2-1, with D possibly being TRBD1 (6 bases). Trimming removed 4 bases at V and 4 bases at J, with 15 bases between. Germline V lookup: CDR1 SGDLS, CDR2 YYNGEE. The CDR3 is made up of 15 amino acids. The CDR3 nucleotides read TGTGCCAGCAGCCCAGAGGGGGAAGCGTACAATGAGCAGTTCTTC. Amino acid sequence: CASSPEGEAYNEQFF.

V is TRBV4-1 and J is TRBJ1-1, with TRBD1 matching over 11 bases. Trimming removed 3 bases from V and 4 bases from J; junction bases left unmatched: 4. The CDR3 length is 15 residues. Germline CDR1 reads MGHRA; CDR2 reads YSYEKL. The CDR3 region has the DNA TGCGCCAGCAGCCATCGGACAGGGGGCTTCACTGAAGCTTTCTTT. Translated: CASSHRTGGFTEAFF.

The genes are TRBV9 and TRBJ2-7, with 14 nucleotides matching TRBD2. V lost 0 bases, J lost 2 bases, and 1 base stayed unmatched. Germline assignment: CDR1 SGDLS and CDR2 YYNGEE. CDR3 size: 16 residues. The CDR3 nucleotides are TGTGCCAGCAGCGTAGAGGGACTAGCGGGAGCCTACGAGCAGTACTTC. Its translation is CASSVEGLAGAYEQYF.

A single count supports this clone. The J gene is TRBJ2-1, the V gene TRBV7-3; tentative D call: TRBD2 (7 bases). Germline values: CDR1 SGHTA, CDR2 FQGTGA. Trimming pared 5 bases from V and 6 bases from J, leaving 11 bases between. The CDR3 totals 13 residues. CDR3 amino acids: CASSQGGGNEQFF. Written as DNA, the CDR3 is TGTGCCAGCAGCCAGGGAGGGGGCAATGAGCAGTTCTTC.

The V gene is TRBV5-1, the J gene TRBJ1-1; the match to TRBD1 covers 7 bases. The trim removed 0 bases at V and 1 base at J, leaving 0 bases unmatched. This CDR3 has 14 residues. In germline, CDR1 is SGHRS, CDR2 YFSETQ. CDR3 in amino acids: CASSLGTGNTEAFF. The CDR3 DNA follows: TGCGCCAGCAGCTTGGGGACAGGGAACACTGAAGCTTTCTTT.

The V and J genes are TRBV7-9 and TRBJ2-7; no definite D call. The CDR3 loop spans 12 amino acids. Trimming removed 5 bases from V and 4 bases from J, with 9 bases in between. Germline V gene data show CDR1 as SEHNR and CDR2 as FQNEAQ (reference sequence). The CDR3 bases are TGTGCCAGCAGCCCACCCGGGTACGAGCAGTACTTC. This encodes CASSPPGYEQYF.

This chain connects TRBV13 to TRBJ2-1; TRBD2 matches 7 bases. The V and J ends lost 3 bases and 8 bases, in that order; junction bases with no gene match: 4. Germline CDR1 is PRHDT and CDR2 is FYEKMQ (reference sequence). The CDR3 contains 13 residues. Here the CDR3 DNA reads TGTGCCAGCAGCTTCTTGGGAGGGTATGAGCAGTTCTTC. Translated, it gives CASSFLGGYEQFF.

The CDR3: CASSTPTGLAGIYEQYF. DNA for the CDR3: TGTGCCAGCAGCACCCCGACGGGACTAGCGGGGATCTACGAGCAGTACTTC. The V and J genes are TRBV11-2 and TRBJ2-5; 13 bases map to TRBD2. The J call is in doubt because the DNA end fits TRBJ2-7 better. Germline values: CDR1 SGHAT, CDR2 FQNNGV. The CDR3 length is 17 residues.

This chain connects TRBV5-1 to TRBJ2-3, with TRBD2 matching over 10 bases. Germline CDR1 is SGHRS and CDR2 is YFSETQ. The length of the CDR3 is 16 residues. V shed 0 bases and J 5 bases; nucleotides not matched to a gene: 6. The CDR3 spells CASSLEASGSVDTQYF. The CDR3 nucleotides are TGCGCCAGCAGCTTGGAGGCTAGCGGGAGTGTAGATACGCAGTATTTT.

The chain uses TRBV10-1 and TRBJ2-1; D gene uncertain. Germline V lookup: CDR1 WNHNN, CDR2 SYGVQD (reference sequence). CDR3 length equals 16 residues. V was trimmed by 4 bases and J by 0 bases, leaving 13 bases between them. The CDR3 here is CASSGSVGSSYNEQFF. CDR3 bases: TGCGCCAGCAGTGGGAGTGTGGGTAGCTCCTACAATGAGCAGTTCTTC.

The chain joins TRBV13 to TRBJ2-7; D possibly corresponds to TRBD2 (6 bases). CDR1 is PRHDT and CDR2 is FYEKMQ in the germline V gene (reference sequence). This CDR3 is 14 amino acids long. Between the trimmed V and J ends, which lost 5 bases and 3 bases, there was a span of 14 bases. The CDR3 sequence: CASSGGVGGYEQYF. The DNA of the CDR3 is TGTGCCAGCAGCGGAGGGGTCGGGGGCTACGAGCAGTACTTC.

The chain has TRBV7-2 and TRBJ2-7; D is perhaps TRBD1 (6 bases). The germline V and J ends were trimmed by 6 bases and 4 bases, with 13 bases remaining between them. The germline gives CDR1 SGHTA, CDR2 FQGNSA. The CDR3 covers 13 residues. The CDR3 spells CASSPWGRYEQYF. The DNA for the CDR3 is TGTGCCAGCAGTCCGTGGGGGCGGTACGAGCAGTACTTC.

The chain employs TRBV7-9 and TRBJ2-1, with 9 bases lining up with TRBD2. This CDR3 has 17 amino acids. V shed 1 base and J 3 bases; nucleotides not matched to a gene: 7. Germline V gene lookup returns CDR1 SEHNR and CDR2 FQNEAQ (reference sequence). CDR3 region: CASSLGASGVHYNEQFF. DNA for the CDR3: TGTGCCAGCAGCTTAGGGGCTAGCGGGGTTCACTACAATGAGCAGTTCTTC.

This clone was seen more than once but under ten times. The chain is built from TRBV4-3 and TRBJ1-1; 8 bases fit TRBD1. Germline V CDR1 and CDR2: LGHNA, YSLEER. V was clipped by 1 base and J by 7 bases; unmatched bases: 8. This CDR3 has 15 amino acids. CDR3 loop: CASSQGSRGLGEAFF. The CDR3 DNA follows: TGCGCCAGCAGCCAAGGGAGCAGGGGGCTCGGTGAAGCTTTCTTT.

The chain joins TRBV7-9 to TRBJ1-2; 8 positions match TRBD1. Germline-derived CDR1 and CDR2 are SEHNR and FQNEAQ (reference sequence). The CDR3 length is 13 residues. The trim removed 4 bases at V and 3 bases at J, leaving 1 base unmatched. The CDR3 sequence: CASSSGGYYGYTF. As DNA, the CDR3 is TGTGCCAGCAGCTCAGGGGGCTACTATGGCTACACCTTC.

The sample holds one count of this clone. The rearrangement joins TRBV7-6 to TRBJ2-5; D may be TRBD2 (7 bases). CDR1 SGHVS and CDR2 FNYEAQ come from the germline V gene. The CDR3 has 16 residues. V lost 4 bases to trimming and J lost 4 bases, with 19 bases between them. The DNA for the CDR3 is TGTGCCAGCAGCTGGGAGGGGGTACAGCGTATAGAGACCCAGTACTTC. This encodes CASSWEGVQRIETQYF.

This clone occurred once. The chain recombines TRBV5-4 with TRBJ1-1, with 11 bases lining up with TRBD1. V shed 5 bases and J 6 bases; nucleotides not matched to a gene: 6. This CDR3 has 14 amino acids. Per germline, CDR1 SGHNT and CDR2 YYREEE (reference sequence). The CDR3 region has the DNA TGTGCCAGCAGGCACCCGGACAGGGGGCCTGAAGCTTTCTTT. Translation gives CASRHPDRGPEAFF. Full variable domain (remainder filled in from reference TRBV5-4 and TRBJ1-1): ETGVTQSPTHLIKTRGQQVTLRCSSQSGHNTVSWYQQALGQGPQFIFQYYREEENGRGNFPPRFSGLQFPNYSSELNVNALELDDSALYLCASRHPDRGPEAFFGQGTRLTVV.

The chain joins TRBV27 to TRBJ2-7; D may be TRBD1 (6 bases). V lost 3 bases and J lost 4, with 10 bases in between. The CDR3 is 13 residues long. Germline V gives CDR1 MNHEY, CDR2 SMNVEV (reference sequence). The CDR3 is CASSLGAQYEQYF. The CDR3 DNA reads TGTGCCAGCAGTTTGGGGGCTCAGTACGAGCAGTACTTC.

The V gene is TRBV29-1, the J gene TRBJ2-2; D is perhaps TRBD2 (5 bases). Looked up from germline, CDR1 is SQVTM and CDR2 is ANQGSEA. CDR3 length: 13 residues. Trimming cost V 7 bases and J 7 bases, with 16 bases left between them. CDR3 DNA: TGCAGCGCACTACCGGGGAAAAACGGGGAGCTGTTTTTT. It codes for CSALPGKNGELFF.

The chain joins TRBV18 to TRBJ2-2, with 7 positions matching TRBD1. In germline, CDR1 is KGHSH, CDR2 LQKENI. The CDR3 consists of 15 residues. J lost 6 bases, V lost 5 bases, and 9 bases had no gene match. In nucleotides, the CDR3 is TGTGCCAGCTCATCTCCCGACAGGGATCCCGGGGAGCTGTTTTTT. Its translation is CASSSPDRDPGELFF. The variable domain in full, with the rest retrieved from reference TRBV18 and TRBJ2-2, is NAGVMQNPRHLVRRRGQEARLRCSPMKGHSHVYWYRQLPEEGLKFMVYLQKENIIDESGMPKERFSAEFPKEGPSILRIQQVVRGDSAAYFCASSSPDRDPGELFFGEGSRLTVL.